Below are 10 T cell receptor beta chains sequenced from a single sample in a study of OX40 agonist ivuxolimab in advanced cancers. The repertoire was sequenced with immunoSEQ multiplex PCR; TCRdb's copy has only in-frame clones and lacks some. This table holds about 51,000 clones, about 90% found once. The sample in question was CD4+ or CD8+ T cells sorted from blood, obtained in a trial of the OX40 agonist ivuxolimab. All receptors come from an adult with an advanced solid tumor such as melanoma, head and neck, liver or kidney cancer.

The chain is built from TRBV7-9 and TRBJ1-5; possibly TRBD1 for D (5 bases). V dropped 5 bases and J dropped 7 bases, with 15 bases sitting between them. The CDR3 sequence is 14 residues long. The germline V gene has CDR1 SEHNR and CDR2 FQNEAQ (reference sequence). CDR3 sequence reads: CASSQVGEWQPQHF. The CDR3 DNA reads TGTGCCAGCAGCCAAGTGGGGGAATGGCAGCCCCAGCATTTT.

This clone was counted a single time. V and J are TRBV29-1 and TRBJ1-1; no clear D. The CDR3 is made up of 12 amino acids. CDR1 and CDR2 from the germline V gene are SQVTM and ANQGSEA. V lost 3 bases to trimming and J lost 0 bases, with 5 bases between them. CDR3: CSVDSMNTEAFF. CDR3 coding DNA: TGCAGCGTTGACAGCATGAACACTGAAGCTTTCTTT.

This clone was found once. As DNA, the CDR3 is TGTGCCAGTAGTCCTGGACTAGCGGGAGGAGAGCAGTACTTC. It codes for CASSPGLAGGEQYF. V is TRBV19 and J is TRBJ2-7, with 14 bases fitting TRBD2. Germline V gives CDR1 LNHDA, CDR2 SQIVND (reference sequence). V shed 5 bases, J shed 7 bases, and the junction held 4 bases outside the gene matches. CDR3 length: 14 residues.

The chain is built from TRBV13 and TRBJ1-3; no clear D gene. Trimming cost V 0 bases and J 2 bases, with 5 bases left between them. This CDR3 spans 14 amino acids. CDR1 PRHDT and CDR2 FYEKMQ come from the germline V gene (reference sequence). CDR3 loop: CASSLGTTGNTIYF. CDR3 DNA sequence: TGTGCCAGCAGCTTAGGGACTACTGGAAACACCATATATTTT.

There are a few counts of this clone. The rearrangement links TRBV18 to TRBJ2-7, with no clear D. The germline CDR1 and CDR2 sequences are KGHSH and LQKENI. V was trimmed by 8 bases and J by 2 bases, leaving 13 bases between them. There are 13 residues in the CDR3. In nucleotides, the CDR3 is TGTGCCAGCCACCGGACGGATACCTACGAGCAGTACTTC. Its protein product is CASHRTDTYEQYF. Based on the CDR3 plus reference TRBV18 and TRBJ2-7, the full variable domain is NAGVMQNPRHLVRRRGQEARLRCSPMKGHSHVYWYRQLPEEGLKFMVYLQKENIIDESGMPKERFSAEFPKEGPSILRIQQVVRGDSAAYFCASHRTDTYEQYFGPGTRLTVT.

This clone was seen just once. The chain has TRBV10-3 and TRBJ1-5; 7 nucleotides match TRBD1. The CDR3 length is 16 residues. The ends lost 0 bases at V and 1 base at J; junction bases unmatched: 3. CDR1 and CDR2 from the germline V gene are ENHRY and SYGVKD. The CDR3 DNA is TGTGCCATCAGTGAGTCGTCACAGGGGAGCAATCAGCCCCAGCATTTT. Its protein is CAISESSQGSNQPQHF.

The chain joins TRBV27 to TRBJ1-5, with 9 bases matching TRBD1. The CDR3 covers 13 residues. Trimming took 5 bases from V and 9 from J; bases not matched to a gene: 5. Germline-derived CDR1 and CDR2 are MNHEY and SMNVEV (reference sequence). The CDR3 region is CASSLQGARPQHF. DNA of the CDR3: TGTGCCAGCAGTCTACAGGGGGCGAGGCCCCAGCATTTT.

The chain combines TRBV5-8 with TRBJ2-6; TRBD2 might be the D (5 bases). The CDR3 runs 16 residues. Germline lookup yields CDR1 SGHTS and CDR2 YDEGEE. V lost 4 bases, J lost 0 bases, and 11 bases lay in between. In nucleotides, the CDR3 is TGTGCCAGCAGCCACGGGGTGAGCTCTGGGGCCAACGTCCTGACTTTC. Its translation is CASSHGVSSGANVLTF.

The V and J genes are TRBV9 and TRBJ2-3, with a weak D call TRBD1 (6 bases). CDR3 length equals 15 residues. CDR1 is SGDLS, CDR2 YYNGEE, per germline. The V end was cut by 4 bases, the J end by 0 bases, with 12 bases between. DNA of the CDR3: TGTGCCAGCAGCATCAGGGGCGGGAGCACAGATACGCAGTATTTT. Residues: CASSIRGGSTDTQYF.

The V call is TRBV9, the J call TRBJ2-5; 10 bases align to TRBD2. The trim removed 1 base at V and 2 bases at J, leaving 5 bases unmatched. CDR1 and CDR2 (germline): SGDLS, YYNGEE. This CDR3 is built from 16 residues. The CDR3 DNA is TGTGCCAGCAGCGTACGTGGAGCGGGAGGGCAAGAGACCCAGTACTTC. This translates into CASSVRGAGGQETQYF.